The sequence of this T cell receptor beta chain was determined in a study of T cell clones after liver transplantation. Assay used: immunoSEQ multiplex PCR; TCRdb lists only in-frame clones, some missing. The sample has tens of thousands of clones, 70% to 80% seen once. CDR1 is MDHEN and CDR2 is SYDVKM in the germline V gene. V shed 4 bases and J 6 bases; nucleotides not matched to a gene: 11. This CDR3 has 15 residues. This rearrangement joins TRBV28 to TRBJ2-7; 8 nucleotides align to TRBD1. The specimen comprised CD4+ T cells from blood, sampled before liver transplant. The sequence came from a human donor who received a liver transplant. DNA for the CDR3: TGTGCCAGCAGTTCTTATGGCAGGGGGCTCTCCGAGCAGTACTTC. The encoded protein is CASSSYGRGLSEQYF.